A single sample is the source of the 19 T cell receptor beta chains below, sequenced in a study of T cell changes during pregnancy in multiple sclerosis. Produced via immunoSEQ multiplex PCR; TCRdb's table is partial and in-frame only. The repertoire holds about 59,000 clones, with approximately 93% as singletons. The sample was CD8+ T cells from peripheral blood mononuclear cells, taken in the third trimester of pregnancy. These receptors were obtained from a female donor with multiple sclerosis, enrolled in a pregnancy study.

J is TRBJ2-7 and V is TRBV7-8; 16 bases are a match to TRBD2. The V and J ends lost 3 bases and 4 bases, in that order; junction bases with no gene match: 12. The CDR3 runs 19 residues. Germline V gene sequence: CDR1 SGHVS, CDR2 FQNEAQ. CDR3 DNA: TGTGCCAGCAGCTTGCTGACCGGGACTAGCGGGAGGGCCCGGTACGAGCAGTACTTC. It yields the protein CASSLLTGTSGRARYEQYF.

This clone was seen once. The rearrangement joins TRBV4-2 to TRBJ2-1, with TRBD2 identical over 9 bases. Germline V gene data show CDR1 as LGHNA and CDR2 as YNFKEQ. V lost 3 bases, J lost 7 bases, and 4 bases stayed unmatched. The CDR3 loop spans 14 amino acids. Written as DNA, the CDR3 is TGTGCCAGCAGCCACCGACTAGCGGCTAATGAGCAGTTCTTC. The encoded protein is CASSHRLAANEQFF.

The gene calls are TRBV7-9 and TRBJ2-3; 12 nucleotides line up with TRBD2. Trimming took 5 bases from V and 7 from J; bases not matched to a gene: 4. CDR1 SEHNR and CDR2 FQNEAQ come from the germline V gene (reference sequence). CDR3 length: 14 residues. CDR3 bases: TGTGCCAGCAGCCTAGGACTAGCGGGGAATACGCAGTATTTT. Translated: CASSLGLAGNTQYF.

V is TRBV21-1 and J is TRBJ2-7; no DNA check was done on the table's D call, TRBD1. TRBV21-1 is a documented pseudogene. The CDR3 is 15 amino acids. The CDR3, as DNA: TGTGCCAGCAGCACCTCTCGACACAGGGGCTACGAGCAGTACTTC. It codes for CASSTSRHRGYEQYF.

This chain links TRBV5-6 with TRBJ1-2; 7 bases align to TRBD1. CDR3 size: 14 residues. V lost 2 bases, J lost 4 bases, and 5 bases stayed unmatched. Looked up from germline, CDR1 is SGHDT and CDR2 is YYEEEE. In DNA form, the CDR3 reads TGTGCCAGCAGCTTCGGGACAGTATCCTATGGCTACACCTTC. Translation gives CASSFGTVSYGYTF. Drawing the rest from reference TRBV5-6 and TRBJ1-2, the complete variable domain is DAGVTQSPTHLIKTRGQQVTLRCSPKSGHDTVSWYQQALGQGPQFIFQYYEEEERQRGNFPDRFSGHQFPNYSSELNVNALLLGDSALYLCASSFGTVSYGYTFGSGTRLTVV.

The V gene is TRBV5-6, the J gene TRBJ1-2, with a possible D match to TRBD1 (6 bases). The germline V and J ends were trimmed by 0 bases and 6 bases, with 18 bases remaining between them. This CDR3 has 16 amino acids. CDR1 is SGHDT, CDR2 YYEEEE, per germline. The CDR3 here is CASSLGIRGPRNGYTF. Here the CDR3 DNA reads TGTGCCAGCAGCTTGGGAATCAGGGGCCCCCGGAATGGCTACACCTTC.

The gene calls are TRBV4-1 and TRBJ1-4; the D is unclear. The CDR3 is 15 residues long. The V and J ends lost 4 bases and 5 bases respectively, with 14 bases between them. Germline lookup yields CDR1 MGHRA and CDR2 YSYEKL. CDR3 loop: CASSPVEGFNEKLFF. The CDR3 DNA is TGCGCCAGCAGCCCCGTAGAGGGCTTCAATGAAAAACTGTTTTTT.

This CDR3 reads CASSHPGWGLETQYF. CDR3 nucleotide sequence: TGTGCCAGCAGCCACCCGGGGTGGGGGCTGGAGACCCAGTACTTC. The rearrangement links TRBV4-2 to TRBJ2-5; possibly TRBD1 for D (6 bases). The length of the CDR3 is 15 residues. Germline V gene data show CDR1 as LGHNA and CDR2 as YNFKEQ. With 3 bases removed from V and 5 bases from J, the gap between germline ends came to 16 bases.

The J gene is TRBJ2-3, the V gene TRBV7-6; maybe TRBD1 (5 bases). V was pared by 2 bases and J by 3 bases, with 9 bases between. The CDR3 totals 14 residues. Germline-derived CDR1 and CDR2 are SGHVS and FNYEAQ. CDR3 nucleotide sequence: TGTGCCAGCAGCTTAAGGCAGGGAACAGATACGCAGTATTTT. It specifies CASSLRQGTDTQYF.

The chain has TRBV7-9 and TRBJ2-7, with TRBD1 as a possible D gene (6 bases). CDR1 and CDR2 from the germline V gene are SEHNR and FQNEAQ (reference sequence). With 3 bases removed from V and 5 bases from J, the gap between germline ends came to 20 bases. This CDR3 spans 16 amino acids. The CDR3 DNA sequence: TGTGCCAGCAGCTTTGGCCGACAGGTTCAGCTGGACGAGCAGTACTTC. Protein sequence: CASSFGRQVQLDEQYF.

The V gene is TRBV7-8, the J gene TRBJ2-7; tentatively, D is TRBD1 (6 bases). Between the trimmed V and J ends, which lost 3 bases and 5 bases, there was a span of 8 bases. CDR1 and CDR2 from the germline V gene are SGHVS and FQNEAQ. The CDR3 sequence is 12 residues long. The CDR3 protein is CASSFAGDEQYF. The CDR3 bases are TGTGCCAGCAGCTTTGCAGGGGACGAGCAGTACTTC.

V is TRBV9 and J is TRBJ2-1, with D perhaps TRBD2 (5 bases). Per germline, CDR1 SGDLS and CDR2 YYNGEE. This CDR3 has 12 residues. V lost 3 bases, J lost 7 bases, and 8 bases lay in between. CDR3 amino acids: CASSARGNEQFF. Here the CDR3 DNA reads TGTGCCAGCAGCGCTCGAGGGAATGAGCAGTTCTTC.

V gene TRBV15 combines with J gene TRBJ2-3; 7 nucleotides agree with TRBD1. With 4 bases clipped from V and 2 bases from J, the junction kept 6 bases outside the gene matches. The CDR3 extends over 15 amino acids. CDR1 and CDR2 (germline): LNHNV, YYDKDF (reference sequence). Here the CDR3 DNA reads TGTGCCACCAGCAACAACAGGGGTCCCACAGATACGCAGTATTTT. This gives the protein CATSNNRGPTDTQYF.

This chain links TRBV27 with TRBJ2-7; 7 bases agree with TRBD2. Germline values: CDR1 MNHEY, CDR2 SMNVEV (reference sequence). Unmatched junction bases numbered 5, after V lost 4 bases and J lost 2 bases. This CDR3 region has 14 residues. The CDR3 bases are TGTGCCAGCAGTTGGGCTAGCGGCCCCTACGAGCAGTACTTC. It encodes CASSWASGPYEQYF.

A word on this clone: At one end, the junction sequence differs from germline, possibly due to a read error. The chain employs TRBV19 and TRBJ1-1; D call uncertain. CDR3 size: 11 residues. Germline CDR1 and CDR2: LNHDA and SQIVND (reference sequence). CDR3 protein: CGVGRNTEAFF. For the CDR3, the DNA is TGCGGGGTGGGCAGGAACACTGAAGCTTTCTTT.

The gene calls are TRBV7-9 and TRBJ2-1; 12 bases fit TRBD2. Germline values: CDR1 SEHNR, CDR2 FQNEAQ (reference sequence). This CDR3 is 16 amino acids long. Trimming removed 4 bases from V and 9 bases from J; junction bases left unmatched: 10. CDR3 sequence (DNA): TGTGCCAGCAGCTCCCCACGACTAGCGGGAGATTCTGAGCAGTTCTTC. Encoded protein: CASSSPRLAGDSEQFF.

The count of this clone is one. This chain links TRBV2 with TRBJ1-1; TRBD1 might be the D (5 bases). Trimming cost V 8 bases and J 10 bases, with 23 bases left between them. Looked up from germline, CDR1 is SNHLY and CDR2 is FYNNEI. The CDR3 length is 14 residues. CDR3 bases: TGTGCCAGCCCGTGGACCTCACCCAGGAGGGGAGCTTTCTTT. Translated, it gives CASPWTSPRRGAFF.

This clone was seen a single time. The chain couples TRBV7-9 to TRBJ1-2; TRBD1 aligns across 12 bases. Germline CDR1 SEHNR, CDR2 FQNEAQ (reference sequence). Germline trimming cut 5 bases from V and 6 bases from J; bases unmatched to any gene: 10. This CDR3 spans 16 amino acids. In nucleotides, the CDR3 is TGTGCCAGCAGCCGGGGGACAGGGGGCGTCCGGGATGGCTACACCTTC. Translation gives CASSRGTGGVRDGYTF.

This clone was recorded only once. This rearrangement joins TRBV28 to TRBJ2-7, with TRBD1 identical over 8 bases. J gave up 2 bases and V 6 bases, and 6 bases lay outside the gene matches. Germline CDR1 and CDR2: MDHEN and SYDVKM. The CDR3 is made up of 14 amino acids. The CDR3 nucleotides read TGTGCCAGCAGCTCGGGACAGGTAACCTACGAGCAGTACTTC. It specifies CASSSGQVTYEQYF.